The clone carrying this T cell receptor beta chain has just a few counts. Use of 60 Vbeta and 13 Jbeta primers characterized the PCR. Libraries were prepared by immunoSEQ multiplex PCR; TCRdb keeps only in-frame clonotypes and omits some of them. This sample has 95,000 to 150,000 clones, with about 16% found just once. This sample is part of a study of cytomegalovirus exposure and HLA in healthy donors. In germline, CDR1 is SQVTM, CDR2 ANQGSEA. The V end lost 6 bases, the J end lost 0 bases, and 14 bases lay between the germline ends. The CDR3 covers 14 residues. The specimen sequenced was PBMCs. The sequence came from a woman under 30 in good health and CMV-seronegative. V and J are TRBV29-1 and TRBJ1-1; TRBD1 is a possible D gene (5 bases). The CDR3 nucleotides are TGCAGCGTCTCCGGGACTACTATGAACACTGAAGCTTTCTTT. Translated: CSVSGTTMNTEAFF.